This T cell receptor beta chain was documented in a study of T cell responses to AZD1222 COVID-19 vaccine. TCRdb keeps only in-frame clones here, not all; method: immunoSEQ multiplex PCR. The data hold about 72,000 clones, with nearly 90% observed a single time. To note about this clone: Its specificity is not known.

Study-level points and caveats: Close to half of all spike-specific TCRs reportedly target regions of the variants that are unmutated. Compared with day 0, the breadth and depth of the Spike-specific TCR repertoire rose significantly after two doses of AZD1222.

With 5 bases clipped from V and 7 bases from J, the junction kept 9 bases outside the gene matches. Germline values: CDR1 MNHEY, CDR2 SVGEGT. This CDR3 comprises 16 residues. The origin of this receptor is an adult who received the AZD1222 COVID-19 vaccine. The rearrangement links TRBV6-2 or TRBV6-3 to TRBJ2-2; 11 bases map to TRBD2. The sample was peripheral blood, taken 28 days after the second AZD1222 dose. CDR3 protein: CASSTLAGGANGELFF. The CDR3 DNA follows: TGTGCCAGCAGTACCCTAGCGGGGGGAGCCAACGGGGAGCTGTTTTTT.